The 25 T cell receptor beta chains reported below all come from one sample, sequenced in a study of regulatory T cells in long-lasting Graves disease. Time point specified: newly diagnosed GD, antithyroid drugs for less than 3 months. From PBMCs, RNA was extracted and then used to make the TCR library. The TCR beta library used iRepertoire HTBI primers with Arm-PCR amplification of CDR3. TCRdb re-called the multiplex PCR reads through MiXCR, storing one row per CDR3 protein. The sample lists some 250,000 distinct CDR3 sequences; about 18% were seen once. Separately, the same data were catalogued under a study of T cells in Graves' hyperthyroidism and ophthalmopathy.

The sample consisted of peripheral blood mononuclear cells (PBMCs), taken at new diagnosis, from a patient treated with antithyroid drugs. The source is a woman aged 25 to 39 with Graves disease.

About this clonotype: One junction end disagrees with the germline gene, perhaps due to a read error. The V call is TRBV4-1, the J call TRBJ2-7; D remains ambiguous. The CDR3 sequence is 12 residues long. Germline CDR1 is MGHRA and CDR2 is YSYEKL. The CDR3 DNA follows: TGCGCCAGCAGCCTCCCAGCGTCCTTACTTTGGTTC. Translating it yields CASSLPASLLWF.

The chain carries TRBV7-2 and TRBJ2-3; TRBD2 might be the D (5 bases). CDR3 length equals 14 residues. The germline V and J ends were trimmed by 6 bases and 0 bases, with 10 bases remaining between them. Germline V lookup: CDR1 SGHTA, CDR2 FQGNSA. The CDR3 region has the DNA TGTGCCAGCAGTCCGCTAGCTAGCACAGATACGCAGTATTTT. Its protein is CASSPLASTDTQYF.

This clonotype was recorded at least ten times. This chain joins TRBV7-9 and TRBJ1-2; TRBD1 might be the D (5 bases). This CDR3 contains 16 residues. In germline, CDR1 is SEHNR, CDR2 FQNEAQ (reference sequence). V was shortened by 1 base and J by 3 bases, with 15 bases between the two germline ends. CDR3 sequence: CASSLEGPGGDYGYTF. CDR3 in DNA: TGTGCCAGCAGCTTAGAGGGACCCGGAGGGGACTATGGCTACACCTTC.

This clonotype occurred many times. The rearrangement uses TRBV28 and TRBJ2-5, with 9 positions matching TRBD2. CDR1 MDHEN and CDR2 SYDVKM come from the germline V gene. The ends lost 2 bases at V and 6 bases at J; junction bases unmatched: 7. This CDR3 has 15 amino acids. The CDR3 loop is CASSLEGGGAKTQYF. The CDR3 nucleotides read TGTGCCAGCAGTTTAGAGGGCGGGGGGGCCAAGACCCAGTACTTC.

This clonotype was found many times. The V call is TRBV5-6, the J call TRBJ1-6; 8 nucleotides agree with TRBD1. Germline lookup yields CDR1 SGHDT and CDR2 YYEEEE. The CDR3 sequence is 17 residues long. V lost 0 bases to trimming and J lost 9 bases; unmatched junction nucleotides: 11. The CDR3 DNA sequence: TGTGCCAGCAGCTTGGTGGACAGGGAGGGCCCATCTTCACCCCTCCACTTT. Protein: CASSLVDREGPSSPLHF.

The V and J genes are TRBV7-6 and TRBJ1-1, with a weak D call TRBD1 (6 bases). Trimming stripped 0 bases from V and 3 bases from J, with 14 bases between. The germline V gene encodes CDR1 SGHVS and CDR2 FNYEAQ. The CDR3 contains 16 residues. CDR3: CASSLARTSGDTEAFF. CDR3 DNA sequence: TGTGCCAGCAGCTTAGCTCGAACGTCAGGGGACACTGAAGCTTTCTTT.

This clonotype occurred a few times. The rearrangement links TRBV5-1 to TRBJ2-5; D ambiguous. The germline gives CDR1 SGHRS, CDR2 YFSETQ. The CDR3 length is 15 residues. Between the trimmed V and J ends, which lost 3 bases and 13 bases, there was a span of 25 bases. The CDR3 is CASSYLLGAEVRRYF. The CDR3 DNA reads as TGCGCCAGCAGCTATCTGCTAGGCGCCGAGGTGAGGCGGTACTTC. The full variable domain, completed using reference TRBV5-1 and TRBJ2-5, is KAGVTQTPRYLIKTRGQQVTLSCSPISGHRSVSWYQQTPGQGLQFLFEYFSETQRNKGNFPGRFSGRQFSNSRSEMNVSTLELGDSALYLCASSYLLGAEVRRYFGPGTRLLVL.

Worth noting for this clonotype: A far larger clone lies a single base away; this is likely a read error. V gene TRBV6-9 combines with J gene TRBJ1-2; no clear D. The CDR3 is 15 amino acids. CDR1 and CDR2 from the germline V gene are MNHGY and SVAAGI. The CDR3 protein is CAGSLRRNPNYGYTF. The CDR3 bases are TGTGCCGGCAGTTTACGCCGGAACCCTAACTATGGCTACACCTTC.

This clonotype was seen repeatedly, ten times or more. The rearrangement links TRBV20-1 to TRBJ1-2; no clear D gene. Germline lookup yields CDR1 DFQATT and CDR2 SNEGSKA (reference sequence). The germline V and J ends were trimmed by 6 bases and 7 bases, with 18 bases remaining between them. The CDR3 sequence is 13 residues long. The CDR3 reads CSAHSKGLSGYTF. The CDR3 region has the DNA TGCAGTGCCCATAGTAAGGGCTTATCTGGCTACACCTTC.

This clonotype was seen a handful of times. The chain combines TRBV11-2 with TRBJ2-7; maybe TRBD1 (6 bases). Deletions cut 5 bases from V and 1 base from J, with 9 bases between. Looked up from germline, CDR1 is SGHAT and CDR2 is FQNNGV. The CDR3 covers 13 residues. Here the CDR3 DNA reads TGTGCCAGCAGCAACGGACAGTCCTACGAGCAGTACTTC. This codes for CASSNGQSYEQYF.

This clonotype was detected ten times or more. V gene TRBV18 combines with J gene TRBJ1-5, with 9 positions matching TRBD1. The germline V gene encodes CDR1 KGHSH and CDR2 LQKENI. The CDR3 extends over 15 amino acids. After removal of 3 bases from V and 5 bases from J, the junction contained 5 bases not matched to a gene. DNA for the CDR3: TGTGCCAGCTCACCTAGGACAGGGGTGGATCAGCCCCAGCATTTT. The encoded protein is CASSPRTGVDQPQHF.

This clonotype occurred many times. The chain has TRBV27 and TRBJ2-7, with 11 bases fitting TRBD2. V lost 2 bases and J lost 4; bases outside the gene matches: 4. The CDR3 spans 15 residues. Germline CDR1 MNHEY, CDR2 SMNVEV (reference sequence). CDR3 residues: CASSLKLAGEYEQYF. The CDR3 DNA reads as TGTGCCAGCAGTTTAAAACTAGCGGGGGAATACGAGCAGTACTTC.

At least ten counts were recorded for this clonotype. This chain joins TRBV20-1 and TRBJ2-2; 7 bases agree with TRBD1. Trimming took 4 bases from V and 3 from J; bases not matched to a gene: 5. Germline values: CDR1 DFQATT, CDR2 SNEGSKA (reference sequence). This CDR3 comprises 14 residues. The CDR3 DNA reads as TGCAGTGCTAAAAAGGGGGCACACACCGGGGAGCTGTTTTTT. As protein: CSAKKGAHTGELFF.

Many counts were recorded for this clonotype. The chain combines TRBV20-1 with TRBJ2-1; the match to TRBD1 covers 8 bases. V shed 5 bases and J 12 bases; nucleotides not matched to a gene: 12. The CDR3 loop spans 13 amino acids. Per the germline V gene, CDR1 is DFQATT and CDR2 is SNEGSKA (reference sequence). The chain's CDR3 is CSAPRTGNFGQFF. CDR3 bases: TGCAGTGCTCCTCGGACAGGGAATTTCGGGCAGTTCTTC.

As to this clonotype: Since a much larger clone is just one base distant, this may be a read error. This sequence joins TRBV6-1 and TRBJ1-2; D unresolved. From germline, CDR1 is MNHNS and CDR2 SASEGT. The CDR3 runs 13 residues. The CDR3 nucleotides read TGTGCCAGCAATGAACTCCCGGCGGGGGGCTACACCTTC. Its translation is CASNELPAGGYTF.

The sample holds many counts of this clonotype. The genes are TRBV7-6 and TRBJ1-2, with D perhaps matching TRBD1 (6 bases). V gave up 5 bases and J gave up 5 bases, with 15 bases separating them. CDR1 is SGHVS, CDR2 FNYEAQ, per germline. The length of the CDR3 is 14 residues. The CDR3 nucleotides read TGTGCCAGCAGCCCCCACAGGGATTCGTATGGCTACACCTTC. Translated: CASSPHRDSYGYTF.

This clonotype was recorded many times. The genes are TRBV18 and TRBJ1-5; maybe TRBD1 (6 bases). The CDR3 sequence is 14 residues long. V lost 2 bases to trimming and J lost 6 bases, with 11 bases between them. Germline V gives CDR1 KGHSH, CDR2 LQKENI. For the CDR3, the DNA is TGTGCCAGCTCACCAGCAGGGGAAGGTCAGCCCCAGCATTTT. Translating gives CASSPAGEGQPQHF.

This clonotype has a count of ten or more. CDR3 region: CASRTRGGRPWEQYF. The CDR3 DNA reads TGTGCCAGCAGAACCCGTGGCGGGCGCCCTTGGGAGCAGTACTTC. J is TRBJ2-7 and V is TRBV6-1, with D possibly being TRBD2 (5 bases). Trimming stripped 6 bases from V and 7 bases from J, with 22 bases between. The germline V gene encodes CDR1 MNHNS and CDR2 SASEGT. The CDR3 totals 15 residues.

This clonotype was seen many times. The rearrangement uses TRBV19 and TRBJ2-3; D ambiguous. Germline values: CDR1 LNHDA, CDR2 SQIVND (reference sequence). The V gene lost 3 bases and the J gene lost 0 bases, with 10 bases spanning the gap. This CDR3 comprises 15 residues. This CDR3 reads CASSIQHVSTDTQYF. In DNA form, the CDR3 reads TGTGCCAGTAGTATCCAGCACGTCAGCACAGATACGCAGTATTTT.

This clonotype came up many times. The chain uses TRBV28 and TRBJ2-7, with 9 bases aligning to TRBD1. Germline V gene lookup returns CDR1 MDHEN and CDR2 SYDVKM. The CDR3 is 16 residues long. V gave up 5 bases and J gave up 2 bases; unmatched junction bases: 10. The CDR3 spells CASSPRRTGATYEQYF. The CDR3 nucleotides are TGTGCCAGCAGTCCTCGGAGGACAGGGGCCACCTACGAGCAGTACTTC.

Ten or more counts support this clonotype. The rearrangement links TRBV6-1 to TRBJ2-2, with D tentatively TRBD1 or TRBD2 (5 bases each). Trimming took 6 bases from V and 3 from J, leaving 14 bases between them. The CDR3 totals 15 residues. Germline V lookup: CDR1 MNHNS, CDR2 SASEGT. CDR3 region: CASRNLGTYTGELFF. The CDR3 nucleotides are TGTGCCAGCAGGAACCTCGGGACCTACACCGGGGAGCTGTTTTTT.

This clonotype was observed at least ten times. This chain links TRBV9 with TRBJ1-3; 9 bases match TRBD1. CDR1 and CDR2 (germline): SGDLS, YYNGEE. The CDR3 sequence is 15 residues long. The ends lost 0 bases at V and 2 bases at J; junction bases unmatched: 0. The CDR3 here is CASSVDRGPGNTIYF. CDR3 nucleotides: TGTGCCAGCAGCGTAGACAGGGGGCCTGGAAACACCATATATTTT.

This clonotype has just a few counts. The chain uses TRBV5-1 and TRBJ1-6; D uncertain. The CDR3 consists of 16 residues. Trimming stripped 4 bases from V and 8 bases from J, with 19 bases between. Germline V gene sequence: CDR1 SGHRS, CDR2 YFSETQ. CDR3 DNA: TGCGCCAGCAGCACCGAAAGACCCGGGAGAGATTCACCCCTCCACTTT. This sequence encodes CASSTERPGRDSPLHF.

Ten or more counts support this clonotype. V gene TRBV7-9 combines with J gene TRBJ1-2; D may be TRBD1 (6 bases). Germline loops: CDR1 SEHNR, CDR2 FQNEAQ (reference sequence). Trimming took 4 bases from V and 6 from J, leaving 15 bases between them. This CDR3 comprises 14 residues. The CDR3: CASSSTAGEDGYTF. CDR3 nucleotide sequence: TGTGCCAGCAGCTCAACGGCAGGGGAGGATGGCTACACCTTC. The entire variable domain, with the rest obtained from reference TRBV7-9 and TRBJ1-2, is as follows: DTGVSQNPRHKITKRGQNVTFRCDPISEHNRLYWYRQTLGQGPEFLTYFQNEAQLEKSRLLSDRFSAERPKGSFSTLEIQRTEQGDSAMYLCASSSTAGEDGYTFGSGTRLTVV.

A remark on this clonotype: This likely traces to a read error, being one base from a far larger clone. V usage is TRBV3-1 and J usage is TRBJ2-3; D is unclear. The J call could be wrong; TRBJ1-1 is a better fit for the DNA end. CDR3 length equals 14 residues. CDR1 and CDR2 (germline): LGHDT, YNNKEL (reference sequence). The chain's CDR3 is CASSQHGMNTEAFF. The CDR3 bases are TGTGCCAGCAGCCAGCACGGGATGAACACTGAAGCTTTCTTT.